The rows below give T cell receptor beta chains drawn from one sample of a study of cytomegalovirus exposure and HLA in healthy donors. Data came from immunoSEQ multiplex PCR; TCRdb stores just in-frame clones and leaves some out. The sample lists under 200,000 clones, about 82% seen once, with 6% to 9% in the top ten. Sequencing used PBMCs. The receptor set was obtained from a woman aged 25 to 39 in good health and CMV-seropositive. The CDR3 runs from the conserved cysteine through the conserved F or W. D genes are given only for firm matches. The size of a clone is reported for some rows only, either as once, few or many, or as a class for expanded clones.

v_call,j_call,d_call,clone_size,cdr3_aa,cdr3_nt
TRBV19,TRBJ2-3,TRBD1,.,CASSILGQVGETQYF,TGTGCCAGTAGTATCTTGGGACAGGTCGGGGAGACGCAGTATTTT
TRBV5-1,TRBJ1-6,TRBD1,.,CASSSQGAGSSPLHF,TGCGCCAGCAGCTCACAGGGGGCCGGGAGTTCACCCCTCCACTTT
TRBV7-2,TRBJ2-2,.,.,CASSLAPGLRNTGELFF,TGTGCCAGCAGCTTAGCGCCAGGGCTGCGGAACACCGGGGAGCTGTTTTTT
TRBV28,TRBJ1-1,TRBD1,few,CASSWTGGSTEAFF,TGTGCCAGCAGTTGGACAGGGGGTAGCACTGAAGCTTTCTTT
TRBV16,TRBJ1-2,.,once,CASSQSRKQGGGYTF,TGTGCCAGCAGCCAATCGAGGAAACAGGGTGGCGGCTACACCTTC
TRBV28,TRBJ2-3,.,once,CASNPLAAGTDTQYF,TGTGCCAGCAACCCCTTAGCGGCTGGCACAGATACGCAGTATTTT
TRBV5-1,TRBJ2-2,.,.,CASSPMMSRANTGELFF,TGCGCCAGCAGCCCCATGATGAGCAGGGCCAACACCGGGGAGCTGTTTTTT
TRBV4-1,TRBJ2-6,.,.,CASSQDKQRAGANVLTF,TGCGCCAGCAGCCAAGATAAGCAGAGGGCTGGGGCCAACGTCCTGACTTTC
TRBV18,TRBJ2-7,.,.,CASSPQGHLSYEQYF,TGTGCCAGCTCACCACAGGGACACCTATCCTACGAGCAGTACTTC
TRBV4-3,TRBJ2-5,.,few,CASSQDQRETQYF,TGCGCCAGCAGCCAAGATCAGCGCGAGACCCAGTACTTC
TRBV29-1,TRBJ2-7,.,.,CSVGGDYEQYF,TGCAGCGTTGGGGGAGACTACGAGCAGTACTTC
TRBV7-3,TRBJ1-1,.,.,CASSWSPGDTEAFF,TGTGCCAGCAGCTGGTCCCCGGGGGACACTGAAGCTTTCTTT
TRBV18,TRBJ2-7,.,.,CASSPNWSSYEQYF,TGTGCCAGCTCACCTAATTGGAGCTCCTACGAGCAGTACTTC
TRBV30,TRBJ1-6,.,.,CAWRGGVSSPLHF,TGTGCCTGGAGGGGAGGGGTCAGCTCACCCCTCCACTTT
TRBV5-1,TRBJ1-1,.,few,CASSLRESTEAFF,TGCGCCAGCAGCTTGAGGGAGAGCACTGAAGCTTTCTTT
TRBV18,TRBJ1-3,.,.,CASSPPTGISGNTIYF,TGTGCCAGCTCACCACCTACAGGGATTTCCGGAAACACCATATATTTT
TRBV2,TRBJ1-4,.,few,CASSPGYNEKLFF,TGTGCCAGCAGTCCGGGGTATAATGAAAAACTGTTTTTT
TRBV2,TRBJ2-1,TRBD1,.,CASSERWDSRRNEQFF,TGTGCCAGCAGTGAACGTTGGGACAGTCGGAGGAATGAGCAGTTCTTC
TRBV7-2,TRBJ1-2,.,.,CASSLDTDSLYGYTF,TGTGCCAGCAGCCTAGACACCGACAGCCTCTATGGCTACACCTTC
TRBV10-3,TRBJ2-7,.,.,CAISDSGQAEQYF,TGTGCCATCAGTGATTCAGGGCAGGCCGAGCAGTACTTC
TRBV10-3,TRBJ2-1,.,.,CAISESQVLRDNEQFF,TGTGCCATCAGTGAATCACAGGTCCTTCGGGACAATGAGCAGTTCTTC
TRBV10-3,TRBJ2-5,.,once,CAISDSQGIQTQYF,TGTGCCATCAGTGACTCACAGGGCATACAGACCCAGTACTTC
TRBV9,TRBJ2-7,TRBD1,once,CASSPGTGAYEQYF,TGTGCCAGCAGCCCAGGGACAGGTGCCTACGAGCAGTACTTC
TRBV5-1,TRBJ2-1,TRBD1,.,CASSLPGQSNNEQFF,TGCGCCAGCAGCTTACCGGGACAGAGTAACAATGAGCAGTTCTTC
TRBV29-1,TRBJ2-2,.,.,CSVGQELNTGELFF,TGCAGCGTTGGCCAGGAACTTAACACCGGGGAGCTGTTTTTT
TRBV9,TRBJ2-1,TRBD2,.,CASSEGLAELRSSYNEQFF,TGTGCCAGCAGCGAGGGACTAGCGGAGCTCCGAAGCTCCTACAATGAGCAGTTCTTC
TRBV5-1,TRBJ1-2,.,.,CASSPNRGGSAGGYTF,TGCGCCAGCAGCCCAAACCGGGGGGGATCCGCGGGGGGCTACACCTTC
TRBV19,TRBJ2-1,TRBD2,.,CASSGFGNEQFF,TGTGCCTCTAGCGGCTTTGGAAATGAGCAGTTCTTC
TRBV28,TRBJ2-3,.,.,CASSPPSTDTQYF,TGTGCCAGCAGTCCTCCTAGCACAGATACGCAGTATTTT
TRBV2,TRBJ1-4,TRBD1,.,CASSGDRGEEKLFF,TGTGCCAGCAGTGGGGACAGGGGGGAGGAAAAACTGTTTTTT
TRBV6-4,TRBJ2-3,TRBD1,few,CASSDTRTGTDTQYF,TGTGCCAGCAGTGACACACGGACAGGGACAGATACGCAGTATTTT
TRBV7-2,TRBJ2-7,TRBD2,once,CASSSSGGEYYEQYF,TGTGCCAGCAGCTCCAGCGGGGGGGAATACTACGAGCAGTACTTC
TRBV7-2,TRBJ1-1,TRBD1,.,CASSSQGYGTEAFF,TGTGCCAGCAGCTCACAGGGGTACGGCACTGAAGCTTTCTTT
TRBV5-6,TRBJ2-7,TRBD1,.,CASSTGQGPDEQYF,TGTGCCAGCAGCACCGGACAGGGACCGGACGAGCAGTACTTC
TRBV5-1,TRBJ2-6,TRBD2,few,CASSLGSGGSGANVLTF,TGCGCCAGCAGCTTGGGTAGCGGGGGATCTGGGGCCAACGTCCTGACTTTC
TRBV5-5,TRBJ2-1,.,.,CASSPYGGSYNEQFF,TGTGCCAGCAGCCCCTATGGAGGGTCATACAATGAGCAGTTCTTC
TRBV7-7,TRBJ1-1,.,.,CASSLTTGKVNTEAFF,TGTGCCAGCAGCTTAACTACAGGAAAGGTTAACACTGAAGCTTTCTTT
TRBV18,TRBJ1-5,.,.,CASSLRGGTGQPQHF,TGTGCCAGCTCACTAAGGGGAGGGACCGGGCAGCCCCAGCATTTT
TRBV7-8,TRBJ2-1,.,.,CASSPTRGGQVFNEQFF,TGTGCCAGCAGCCCCACTAGGGGGGGACAGGTTTTCAATGAGCAGTTCTTC
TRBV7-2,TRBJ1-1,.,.,CASSLRGGVGTEAFF,TGTGCCAGCAGCTTAAGGGGCGGGGTGGGCACTGAAGCTTTCTTT
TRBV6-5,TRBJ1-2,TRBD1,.,CASNPGDRGDGYTF,TGTGCCAGCAACCCAGGGGACAGGGGCGATGGCTACACCTTC
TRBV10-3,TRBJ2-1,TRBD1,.,CAISPTGGSYNEQFF,TGTGCCATCAGCCCGACAGGGGGGTCCTACAATGAGCAGTTCTTC
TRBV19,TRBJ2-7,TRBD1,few,CASSTRTGYPYEQYF,TGTGCCAGTAGTACACGGACAGGGTATCCCTACGAGCAGTACTTC
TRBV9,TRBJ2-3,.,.,CASSVATRDTQYF,TGTGCCAGCAGCGTAGCTACGAGGGATACGCAGTATTTT